This T cell receptor (beta chain) stems from a study of PD-L1 blockade in urothelial cancer. At the level of the study: Males with urothelial cancer arising in the bladder constituted about 85% of the roughly 30 patients. The study recovered a median of roughly 150,000 T cells per blood sample.

The germline V gene has CDR1 KGHSH and CDR2 LQKENI. This CDR3 spans 14 amino acids. V lost 3 bases and J lost 2, with 11 bases in between. Assay: immunoSEQ multiplex PCR; the TCRdb copy retains only in-frame clones and omits some. The repertoire has 85,000 to 90,000 clones, 90% to 95% of them found once; the top ten carry roughly 9.4%. Sequenced material: PBMCs, taken around atezolizumab (anti-PD-L1) treatment. The chain joins TRBV18 to TRBJ2-7; TRBD1 is a possible D gene (7 bases). This sequence was found in a man aged 60-69 years with urothelial cancer. CDR3 coding DNA: TGTGCCAGCTCACCGGCAGGGGGGCCCTACGAGCAGTACTTC. Protein: CASSPAGGPYEQYF.